These 8 T cell receptor beta chains share one sample of origin, sequenced in a study of blood T cell repertoires in COVID-19. The repertoire was sequenced with immunoSEQ multiplex PCR; TCRdb's copy has only in-frame clones and lacks some. The sample records 60,000 to 85,000 clones, roughly 90% being singletons. Source material: peripheral blood. These receptors originate from a man aged 50-59 years with acute or convalescent COVID-19.

This clone was observed once. CDR3 coding DNA: TGTGCCAGTAGTTTGGACACTATCAATTCACCCCTCCACTTT. It yields the protein CASSLDTINSPLHF. The chain employs TRBV19 and TRBJ1-6; tentative D call: TRBD1 (5 bases). The germline V gene has CDR1 LNHDA and CDR2 SQIVND (reference sequence). V lost 5 bases and J lost 7, with 12 bases in between. The CDR3 extends over 14 amino acids.

This chain uses TRBV5-6 with TRBJ2-2; TRBD1 is a possible D gene (5 bases). The V gene lost 1 base and the J gene lost 6 bases, with 13 bases spanning the gap. The CDR3 spans 15 residues. Germline V lookup: CDR1 SGHDT, CDR2 YYEEEE. The CDR3 spells CASSLTTGSPGELFF. The DNA of the CDR3 is TGTGCCAGCAGCTTGACCACAGGATCACCCGGGGAGCTGTTTTTT.

Only a few counts were recorded for this clone. This chain connects TRBV3-1 (or the pseudogene TRBV3-2) to TRBJ2-3; the D is unclear. This CDR3 has 15 residues. CDR1 and CDR2 from the germline V gene are LGHDT and YNNKEL (reference sequence). The germline V and J ends were trimmed by 4 bases and 3 bases, with 14 bases remaining between them. The CDR3 here is CASSPQPARTDTQYF. The CDR3 DNA follows: TGTGCCAGCAGCCCGCAACCGGCGCGGACAGATACGCAGTATTTT.

The chain links TRBV27 to TRBJ1-1; weak D call: TRBD1 (6 bases). With 7 bases removed from V and 4 bases from J, the gap between germline ends came to 16 bases. The CDR3 consists of 14 residues. CDR1 and CDR2 (germline): MNHEY, SMNVEV (reference sequence). The chain's CDR3 is CASILQGGGTEAFF. DNA for the CDR3: TGTGCCAGCATATTACAGGGTGGGGGCACTGAAGCTTTCTTT.

The rearrangement uses TRBV12-3 or TRBV12-4 and TRBJ1-2; D is ambiguous. The ends were cut back, 1 base at V and 4 bases at J, with 7 bases in the middle. This CDR3 comprises 13 residues. The CDR3 sequence is CASSLGGFYGYTF. In DNA form, the CDR3 reads TGTGCCAGCAGTTTAGGAGGGTTCTATGGCTACACCTTC.

The genes are TRBV12-3 or TRBV12-4 and TRBJ2-1; 7 bases fit TRBD1. With 6 bases clipped from V and 3 bases from J, the junction kept 2 bases outside the gene matches. This CDR3 contains 13 residues. CDR3 sequence reads: CASRRDSYNEQFF. In DNA form, the CDR3 reads TGTGCCAGCAGAAGGGACAGCTACAATGAGCAGTTCTTC.

This chain connects TRBV3-1 (or the pseudogene TRBV3-2) to TRBJ2-7; the match to TRBD2 covers 8 bases. Germline V gene sequence: CDR1 LGHDT, CDR2 YNNKEL (reference sequence). The V and J ends lost 2 bases and 7 bases, in that order; junction bases with no gene match: 7. This CDR3 contains 14 residues. The CDR3 is CASSQLGGGWEQYF. The CDR3 DNA follows: TGTGCCAGCAGCCAACTCGGGGGGGGCTGGGAGCAGTACTTC.

The chain links TRBV6-6 to TRBJ2-5; 7 nucleotides line up with TRBD1. The J segment lost 4 bases and the V segment lost 7 bases, leaving 15 bases of the junction unmatched. The germline CDR1 and CDR2 sequences are MNHNY and SVGAGI (reference sequence). The CDR3 length is 16 residues. This CDR3 reads CASNALHRPGGETQYF. The CDR3 DNA follows: TGTGCCAGCAATGCATTACATAGGCCAGGGGGAGAGACCCAGTACTTC.